Listed below are T cell receptor beta chains from one sample, sequenced in a study of T cell responses to AZD1222 COVID-19 vaccine. Sequencing used immunoSEQ multiplex PCR; TCRdb keeps in-frame clones, though not all of them. The sample has 55,000 to 85,000 clones, over 80% seen once. The sequencing here drew on peripheral blood, taken on day 0 of AZD1222 vaccination. These receptors were taken from an adult in good health. CDR3s include the opening cysteine and the closing phenylalanine or tryptophan. Fields, in order: D gene, clone size, CDR3 length, J gene, V gene, CDR3 DNA, CDR3 protein. A D gene is named only where the DNA matches it firmly. Some rows have no size entry. The others give once, few or many, or a class for an expanded clone.

>TRBD1|NA|16|TRBJ1-5|TRBV2
TGTGCCAGCAGTGATTCTCAGGACAGGATTATCCAGCCCCAGCATTTT
CASSDSQDRIIQPQHF
>NA|NA|11|TRBJ2-3|TRBV7-2
TGTGCCAGCAGCAATATCGATACGCAGTATTTT
CASSNIDTQYF
>TRBD1|NA|15|TRBJ2-1|TRBV6-1
TGTGCCAGCAGTGAACCGGGACAGCCTATACCTGAGCAGTTCTTC
CASSEPGQPIPEQFF
>TRBD1|NA|17|TRBJ2-7|TRBV19
TGTGCCAGTAGTACAAACCTCGGGACAGCCATTTCCTACGAGCAGTACTTC
CASSTNLGTAISYEQYF
>NA|NA|15|TRBJ2-7|TRBV5-1
TGCGCCAGCAGCCTCAGGGTTCTCCCCTCCTACGAGCAGTACTTC
CASSLRVLPSYEQYF
>NA|NA|15|TRBJ1-2|TRBV19
TGTGCCAGTAGTATACGGGCAGAACCTAACTATGGCTACACCTTC
CASSIRAEPNYGYTF
>TRBD2|NA|15|TRBJ2-5|TRBV6-2/TRBV6-3
TGTGCCAGCAGCCTAGACACTAGCGGGGAAGAGACCCAGTACTTC
CASSLDTSGEETQYF
>TRBD1|NA|17|TRBJ2-2|TRBV7-8
TGTGCCAGCAGCTTAGTTCCCGGACAGGGTTCAACCGGGGAGCTGTTTTTT
CASSLVPGQGSTGELFF
>TRBD1|NA|11|TRBJ1-1|TRBV2
TGTGCCAGCATTGTGGGACAGGGAGCTTTCTTT
CASIVGQGAFF
>NA|NA|14|TRBJ1-1|TRBV28
TGTGCCAGCAGTTTATCAGGGGAGAGCACTGAAGCTTTCTTT
CASSLSGESTEAFF
>TRBD2|NA|14|TRBJ2-7|TRBV6-6
TGTGCCAGCAGTATAGCGGGGGCCTCATACGAGCAGTACTTC
CASSIAGASYEQYF
>TRBD1|NA|14|TRBJ1-2|TRBV5-4
TGTGCCAGCAGCTTGACAGGGGGAAACTATGGCTACACCTTC
CASSLTGGNYGYTF
>TRBD1|NA|14|TRBJ1-2|TRBV7-9
TGTGCCAGCAGCTCCAGGACAGGAGGGGACGGCTACACCTTC
CASSSRTGGDGYTF
>TRBD1|few|14|TRBJ1-5|TRBV6-5
TGTGCCAGCAGTCCACAGGGGCCTTTTCAGCCCCAGCATTTT
CASSPQGPFQPQHF
>TRBD1|NA|14|TRBJ1-3|TRBV28
TGTGCCAGCAGTCAGGGGGGGTCTGGAAACACCATATATTTT
CASSQGGSGNTIYF
>NA|NA|14|TRBJ1-2|TRBV6-5
TGTGCCAGCAGTTACTCGCCCAGTAACTATGGCTACACCTTC
CASSYSPSNYGYTF
>NA|NA|14|TRBJ2-7|TRBV7-8
TGTGCCAGCAGCTCAGGGACTTCCAAGGACGAGCAGTACTTC
CASSSGTSKDEQYF
>NA|few|18|TRBJ2-6|TRBV7-2
TGTGCCAGCAGCTTATTCGGGACCGCCGCCTCTGGGGCCAACGTCCTGACTTTC
CASSLFGTAASGANVLTF
>TRBD1|NA|18|TRBJ1-5|TRBV19
TGTGCCAGTAGTATGGTGGACAGGGACCCCTATAGCAATCAGCCCCAGCATTTT
CASSMVDRDPYSNQPQHF
>NA|NA|16|TRBJ2-3|TRBV5-6
TGTGCCAGCAGCTCTTACAGGGATGTTTCGACAGATACGCAGTATTTT
CASSSYRDVSTDTQYF
>NA|NA|11|TRBJ2-1|TRBV29-1
TGCAGCGTTGTTTCAGGGGTAATAGGCTTCTTC
CSVVSGVIGFF
>TRBD1|once|15|TRBJ1-2|TRBV6-1
TGTGCCAGCAGTGAAGGGACAGGGACTAACTATGGCTACACCTTC
CASSEGTGTNYGYTF
>NA|NA|14|TRBJ1-6|TRBV28
TGTGCCAGCACCCGGAGCGGTGTAGGTTCACCCCTCCACTTT
CASTRSGVGSPLHF
>NA|NA|18|TRBJ2-3|TRBV10-1
TGCGCCAGCAGTGACTCAGCTCGTATGGCCCATAGCACAGATACGCAGTATTTT
CASSDSARMAHSTDTQYF
>NA|NA|14|TRBJ2-3|TRBV9
TGTGCCAGCAGCGTAGGGGGGACGTCAGATACGCAGTATTTT
CASSVGGTSDTQYF
>NA|once|16|TRBJ2-2|TRBV21-1
TGTGCCAGCAGCCCGACAGGGCCTTCGAACACCGGGGAGCTGTTTTTT
CASSPTGPSNTGELFF
>NA|once|14|TRBJ2-4|TRBV5-1
TGCGCCAGCAGCTTGGAAGGGAGTGGAGACATTCAGTACTTC
CASSLEGSGDIQYF
>NA|NA|16|TRBJ2-1|TRBV10-3
TGTGCCATCAGTAGTAGAGACTCGAAAGGGGCCAATGAGCAGTTCTTC
CAISSRDSKGANEQFF
>NA|NA|13|TRBJ1-2|TRBV7-9
TGTGCCAGCAGCTTTGACAGGCAAGGTGGCTACACCTTC
CASSFDRQGGYTF
>TRBD2|NA|15|TRBJ2-5|TRBV11-3
TGTGCCAGCAGCTTGGGGGGGAGCTCCCGAGAGACCCAGTACTTC
CASSLGGSSRETQYF
>NA|NA|14|TRBJ1-3|TRBV3-1/TRBV3-2
TGTGCCAGCAGCCAAGGGAGCTCTGGAAACACCATATATTTT
CASSQGSSGNTIYF
>TRBD2|NA|16|TRBJ2-7|TRBV18
TGTGCCAGCTCACGCTCCGGTGAGGCGGGGGGTCGGGAGCAGTACTTC
CASSRSGEAGGREQYF